This entry features one T cell receptor (beta chain) sequence. Its specificity is unknown. The junction and the germline gene differ at one end; a read error may be behind it. The data were taken from a study of blood T cells in healthy people across ages. The V gene's germline CDR1 is MNHNY and CDR2 SVGAGI (reference sequence). CDR3 length: 16 amino acids. The sample providers were healthy Caucasian people from Russia, aged roughly 6 to 95. Whole-study results and caveats: Strong correlation linked observed beta diversity and percent naive T cells.

A J-beta primer mix and a sample-barcoded 5' primer were used in a second PCR of roughly 6 to 11 cycles. TCRdb re-analysed the 5' RACE reads in MiXCR, keeping a single row per CDR3 protein. The sample lists 650,000 to 1,000,000 distinct CDR3 sequences; around 36% were seen once. Sequencing was performed on blood. The genes are TRBV6-6 and TRBJ1-6, with a tentative D call TRBD1 (5 bases). This clonotype originated in a man younger than 35 in good health. This CDR3 is CAGSYGPPRDGSPLHF. The DNA for the CDR3 is TGTGCCGGCAGTTACGGGCCCCCCAGGGACGGTTCACCCCTCCACTTT.